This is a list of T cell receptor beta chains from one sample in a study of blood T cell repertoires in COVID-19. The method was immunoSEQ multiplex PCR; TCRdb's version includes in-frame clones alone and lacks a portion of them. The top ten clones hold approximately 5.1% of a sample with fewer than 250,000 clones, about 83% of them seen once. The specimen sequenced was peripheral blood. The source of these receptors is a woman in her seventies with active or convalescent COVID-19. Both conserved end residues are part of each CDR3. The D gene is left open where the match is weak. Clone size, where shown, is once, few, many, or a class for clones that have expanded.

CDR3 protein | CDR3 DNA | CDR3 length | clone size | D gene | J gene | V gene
CASSRGGLLGGTDTQYF | TGTGCCAGTAGCCGAGGGGGCTTATTAGGGGGCACAGATACGCAGTATTTT | 17 | NA | TRBD1 | TRBJ2-3 | TRBV19
CASSLEGINTIYF | TGCGCCAGCAGCTTGGAGGGGATAAACACCATATATTTT | 13 | NA | NA | TRBJ1-3 | TRBV5-1
CASSPTGGTEAFF | TGTGCCAGCTCACCAACAGGGGGCACTGAAGCTTTCTTT | 13 | NA | TRBD1 | TRBJ1-1 | TRBV18
CASWTGTNYGYTF | TGTGCCAGTTGGACAGGGACGAACTATGGCTACACCTTC | 13 | once | TRBD1 | TRBJ1-2 | TRBV19
CASSPGSRAYNEQFF | TGTGCCAGCAGCCCTGGTAGTCGGGCCTACAATGAGCAGTTCTTC | 15 | once | NA | TRBJ2-1 | TRBV2
CASSSPGLAGVSSYNEQFF | TGCGCCAGCAGCTCTCCGGGACTAGCGGGGGTAAGCTCCTACAATGAGCAGTTCTTC | 19 | NA | TRBD2 | TRBJ2-1 | TRBV5-1
CASRLSATNEKLFF | TGTGCCAGCAGACTATCGGCAACTAATGAAAAACTGTTTTTT | 14 | NA | NA | TRBJ1-4 | TRBV6-5
CASSPIPGGPSGNTIYF | TGTGCCAGCAGTCCCATCCCCGGGGGGCCGTCTGGAAACACCATATATTTT | 17 | NA | NA | TRBJ1-3 | TRBV28
CASSGSATDTQYF | TGTGCCAGCAGCGGGAGTGCTACCGATACGCAGTATTTT | 13 | NA | NA | TRBJ2-3 | TRBV5-5
CASSPGGPGTYEQYF | TGTGCCAGCTCGCCCGGGGGGCCGGGTACCTACGAGCAGTACTTC | 15 | NA | NA | TRBJ2-7 | TRBV19
CASRNTGNTEAFF | TGTGCCAGCAGGAATACAGGGAACACTGAAGCTTTCTTT | 13 | NA | NA | TRBJ1-1 | TRBV28
CASSFWGRGTEAFF | TGTGCCAGCAGCTTTTGGGGCAGGGGCACTGAAGCTTTCTTT | 14 | NA | NA | TRBJ1-1 | TRBV11-1
CASSLWTPTYNEQFF | TGTGCCAGTAGTCTCTGGACTCCGACCTACAATGAGCAGTTCTTC | 15 | NA | NA | TRBJ2-1 | TRBV19
CASSLDPAGGWEQYF | TGTGCCAGCAGCTTAGACCCAGCGGGAGGGTGGGAGCAGTACTTC | 15 | NA | TRBD2 | TRBJ2-7 | TRBV7-8
CATSTGQGFSGANVLTF | TGTGCCACCAGCACGGGACAGGGGTTCTCTGGGGCCAACGTCCTGACTTTC | 17 | NA | TRBD1 | TRBJ2-6 | TRBV15
CASSLRAGLADNEQFF | TGCGCCAGCAGTTTACGCGCGGGACTAGCGGACAATGAGCAGTTCTTC | 16 | few | TRBD2 | TRBJ2-1 | TRBV5-1
CASKELAGGTGELFF | TGTGCCAGCAAAGAACTAGCGGGGGGCACCGGGGAGCTGTTTTTT | 15 | few | TRBD2 | TRBJ2-2 | TRBV6-5
CASSRYRDRYNEQFF | TGTGCCAGCAGCCGCTACCGGGACAGGTACAATGAGCAGTTCTTC | 15 | few | TRBD1 | TRBJ2-1 | TRBV3-1/TRBV3-2
CASSGRDRGANRETQYF | TGTGCCAGCAGCGGACGGGACAGGGGTGCCAATCGAGAGACCCAGTACTTC | 17 | NA | TRBD1 | TRBJ2-5 | TRBV7-9
CASSLGPAKETQYF | TGCGCCAGCAGCTTGGGGCCAGCGAAAGAGACCCAGTACTTC | 14 | NA | NA | TRBJ2-5 | TRBV5-1
CASSLSGLDEKLFF | TGTGCCAGCAGCCTATCGGGGTTGGATGAAAAACTGTTTTTT | 14 | NA | NA | TRBJ1-4 | TRBV5-4
CSASTGNRGNEQYF | TGCAGTGCTAGTACGGGGAACAGGGGAAACGAGCAGTACTTC | 14 | NA | TRBD1 | TRBJ2-7 | TRBV20-1
CASSRLVIGQGQSGANVLTF | TGTGCCAGCTCACGACTCGTCATAGGGCAGGGGCAATCTGGGGCCAACGTCCTGACTTTC | 20 | NA | NA | TRBJ2-6 | TRBV18